This T cell receptor (beta chain) was obtained from a study of siplizumab effects on memory and regulatory T cells (dated by TCRdb to the late 2010s). For the study in its entirety: The effect of the anti-CD2 antibody siplizumab on alloreactive T-cell subsets was examined in allogeneic mixed lymphocyte reactions constructed from human PBMCs. Results and caveats for the whole study, not just this receptor: Because sequences below about 10^-5 frequency were poorly captured, only a minor fraction of alloreactive clones could be mapped to unstimulated subsets. The suppressive function of proliferating Tregs from siplizumab cultures was not functionally confirmed. Compared with memory T cells, unstimulated naive T cells appeared more diverse, and naive cells seemed to make a substantial contribution to the alloresponse. About 80-96% of proliferating CD4+ or CD8+ clones could not be given a naive or memory phenotype. Of the alloreactive CD4+ clones that could be mapped, the Treg-derived share averaged about 67% with siplizumab compared with under 30% in control reactions. Siplizumab significantly lowered the cumulative frequency of alloreactive sequences that could be traced to unstimulated CD4+ memory T cells.

For CDR1 and CDR2, the germline V gene lists SGHVS and FQNEAQ. Including cysteine and phenylalanine, the CDR3 has 12 amino acids. Only CDR3 DNA remains: 36 bases, in frame from the first base. V lost 5 bases and J lost 5 bases; the stretch between them is 9 bases long. Libraries were constructed by the immunoSEQ multiplex PCR assay. Each sample had around 100,000 TCR templates assayed by the deep sequencing platform. Genomic DNA extracted from sorted T cells was used for TCRbeta CDR3 sequencing. In the source study's methods: Clonal analysis of TCRbeta CDR3 data was done in the R programming language. Alloreactive CD4+ and CD8+ clones were defined by comparing unstimulated samples with post-reaction CFSE-low samples. Regulatory or non-regulatory origin was assigned to alloreactive CD4+ clones by matching of sequences to sorted unstimulated Treg and non-Treg repertoires. TCRdb stores this immuneACCESS table with in-frame sequences only. Part of the clones is absent; in the studies checked, under half of the shortfall reflects unresolved V genes, and no reason is known for the rest. V and J calls and clone size are as listed in that table; D and trimming were resolved from the DNA. Across this sample there are some 88,000 clones, with about 90% seen only once. 15% of the sample is in the top ten clones.

Sorted unstimulated T cells and proliferating T cells recovered from mixed lymphocyte reactions underwent TCRbeta CDR3 sequencing. Fresh whole blood from about eleven HLA-typed healthy donors served as the source for isolating PBMCs. Comment on this clone: No cognate antigen has been identified for it. No base qualities exist here, and no much larger clone lies one base off it.

The sequenced sample was CD4+ T cells sorted from blood. This TCR derives from a human donor in good health. The rearranged chain carries TRBV7-8 and TRBJ2-5; a weak D assignment points to TRBD2 (5 bases agree). The CDR3 region: CASSTSGETQYF. The nucleotides are TGTGCCAGCAGCACGTCGGGGGAGACCCAGTACTTC.